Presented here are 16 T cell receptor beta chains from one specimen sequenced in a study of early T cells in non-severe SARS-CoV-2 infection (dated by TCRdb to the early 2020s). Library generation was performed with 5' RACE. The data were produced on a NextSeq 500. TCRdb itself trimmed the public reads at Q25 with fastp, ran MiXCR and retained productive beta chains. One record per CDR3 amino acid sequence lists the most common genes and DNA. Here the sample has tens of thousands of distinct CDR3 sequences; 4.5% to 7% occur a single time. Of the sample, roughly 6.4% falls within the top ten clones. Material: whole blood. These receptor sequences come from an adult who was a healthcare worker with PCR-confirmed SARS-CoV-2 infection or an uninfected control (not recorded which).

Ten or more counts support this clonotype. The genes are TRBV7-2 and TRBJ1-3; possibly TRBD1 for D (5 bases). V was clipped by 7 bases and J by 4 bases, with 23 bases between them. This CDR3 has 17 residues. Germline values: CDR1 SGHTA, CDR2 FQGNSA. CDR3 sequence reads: CASTPSGPSASGNTIYF. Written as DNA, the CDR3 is TGTGCCAGCACCCCATCGGGACCATCCGCTTCGGGAAACACCATATATTTT.

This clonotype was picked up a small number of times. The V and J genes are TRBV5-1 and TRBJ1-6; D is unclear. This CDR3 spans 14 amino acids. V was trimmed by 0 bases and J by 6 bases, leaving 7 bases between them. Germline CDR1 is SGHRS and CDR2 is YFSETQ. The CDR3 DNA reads TGCGCCAGCAGCTTGGGGACGGCTAATTCACCCCTCCACTTT. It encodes CASSLGTANSPLHF.

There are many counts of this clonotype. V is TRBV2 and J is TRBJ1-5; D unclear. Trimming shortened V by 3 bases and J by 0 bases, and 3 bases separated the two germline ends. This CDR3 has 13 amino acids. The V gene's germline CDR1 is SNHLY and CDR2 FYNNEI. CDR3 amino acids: CASSENSNQPQHF. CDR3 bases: TGTGCCAGCAGTGAGAATAGCAATCAGCCCCAGCATTTT.

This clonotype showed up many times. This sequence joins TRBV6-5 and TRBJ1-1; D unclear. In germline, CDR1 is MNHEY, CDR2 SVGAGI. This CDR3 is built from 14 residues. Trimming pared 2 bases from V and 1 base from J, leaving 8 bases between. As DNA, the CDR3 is TGTGCCAGCAGTTACGGACCAGCGAACACTGAAGCTTTCTTT. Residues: CASSYGPANTEAFF.

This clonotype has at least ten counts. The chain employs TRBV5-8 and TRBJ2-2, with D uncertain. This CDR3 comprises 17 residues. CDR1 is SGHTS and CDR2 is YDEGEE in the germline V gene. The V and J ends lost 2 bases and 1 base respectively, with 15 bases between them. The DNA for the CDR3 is TGTGCCAGCAGCTTAAGAACAACGAGGAGGAACACCGGGGAGCTGTTTTTT. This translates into CASSLRTTRRNTGELFF.

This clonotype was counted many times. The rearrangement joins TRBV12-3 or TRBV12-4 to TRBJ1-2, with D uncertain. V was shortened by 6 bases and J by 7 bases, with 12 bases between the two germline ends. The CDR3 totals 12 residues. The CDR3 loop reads CASRLGFSGYTF. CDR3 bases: TGTGCCAGCAGATTGGGGTTCTCTGGCTACACCTTC.

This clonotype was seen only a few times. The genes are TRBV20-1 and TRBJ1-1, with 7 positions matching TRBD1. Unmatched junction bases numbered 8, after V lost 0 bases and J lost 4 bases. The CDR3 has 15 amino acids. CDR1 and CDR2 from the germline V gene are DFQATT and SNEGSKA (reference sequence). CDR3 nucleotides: TGCAGTGCTAGAGATAGGGGCAGGGGGTCCACTGAAGCTTTCTTT. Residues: CSARDRGRGSTEAFF.

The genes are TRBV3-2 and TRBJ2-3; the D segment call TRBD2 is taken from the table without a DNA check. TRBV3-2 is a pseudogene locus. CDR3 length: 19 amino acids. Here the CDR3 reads CASSPLGAIWAGYTDTQYF. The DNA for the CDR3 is TGTGCCAGCAGCCCACTGGGAGCTATCTGGGCAGGATACACAGATACGCAGTATTTT.

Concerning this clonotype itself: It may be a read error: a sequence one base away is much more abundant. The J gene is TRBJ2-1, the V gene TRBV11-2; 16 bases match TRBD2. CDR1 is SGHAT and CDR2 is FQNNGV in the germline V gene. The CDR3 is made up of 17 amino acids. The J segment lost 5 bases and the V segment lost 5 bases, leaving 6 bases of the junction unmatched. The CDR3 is CASSHGTSGRANNEQFF. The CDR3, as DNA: TGTGCCAGCAGCCACGGGACTAGCGGGAGGGCCAACAATGAGCAGTTCTTC.

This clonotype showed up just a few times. In nucleotides, the CDR3 is TGTGCCTGGAGCGGGGTATCGGCAGGGGGTCACTACGAGCAGTACTTC. This gives the protein CAWSGVSAGGHYEQYF. The gene calls are TRBV30 and TRBJ2-7; 7 positions match TRBD1. Trimming took 3 bases from V and 3 from J; bases not matched to a gene: 14. The CDR3 contains 16 residues. Germline V gene data show CDR1 as GTSNPN and CDR2 as SVGIG (reference sequence).

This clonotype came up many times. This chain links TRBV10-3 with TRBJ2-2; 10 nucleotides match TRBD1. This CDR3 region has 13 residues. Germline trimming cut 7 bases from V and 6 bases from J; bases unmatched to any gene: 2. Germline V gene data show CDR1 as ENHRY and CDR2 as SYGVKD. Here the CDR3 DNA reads TGTGCCATCAAGGACAGGGGGGCCGGGGAGCTGTTTTTT. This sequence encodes CAIKDRGAGELFF.

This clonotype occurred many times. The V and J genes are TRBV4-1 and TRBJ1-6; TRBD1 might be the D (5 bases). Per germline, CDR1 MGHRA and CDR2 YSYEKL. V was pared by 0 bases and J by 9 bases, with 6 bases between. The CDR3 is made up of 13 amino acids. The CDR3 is CASSQERGSPLHF. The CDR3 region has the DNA TGCGCCAGCAGCCAAGAAAGGGGTTCACCCCTCCACTTT.

Here the CDR3 DNA reads TGTGCCATCTCCGGACTTCCTGGGAACACTGAAGCTTTCTTT. Encoded protein: CAISGLPGNTEAFF. The chain recombines TRBV10-3 with TRBJ1-1; no reliable D call. This CDR3 has 14 amino acids. V lost 8 bases and J lost 1, with 14 bases in between. Per germline, CDR1 ENHRY and CDR2 SYGVKD.

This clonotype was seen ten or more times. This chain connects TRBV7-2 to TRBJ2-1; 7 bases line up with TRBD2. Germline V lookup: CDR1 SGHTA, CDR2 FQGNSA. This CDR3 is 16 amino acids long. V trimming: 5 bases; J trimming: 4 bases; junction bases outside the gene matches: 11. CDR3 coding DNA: TGTGCCAGCAGCCCCACGACCAGCGGGACGTACAATGAGCAGTTCTTC. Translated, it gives CASSPTTSGTYNEQFF.

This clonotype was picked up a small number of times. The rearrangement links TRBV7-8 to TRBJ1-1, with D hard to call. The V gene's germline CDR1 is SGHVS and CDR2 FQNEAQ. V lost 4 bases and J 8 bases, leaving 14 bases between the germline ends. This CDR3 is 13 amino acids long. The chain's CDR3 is CASSYKVTAEAFF. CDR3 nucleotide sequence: TGTGCCAGCAGCTATAAAGTGACGGCAGAAGCTTTCTTT.

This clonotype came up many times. The DNA for the CDR3 is TGTGCCAGCAGCCAGCAGGGGGGATACCAAGAGACCCAGTACTTC. Residues: CASSQQGGYQETQYF. The rearrangement links TRBV7-9 to TRBJ2-5, with D perhaps TRBD1 (7 bases). The CDR3 runs to 15 residues. Trimming cost V 5 bases and J 0 bases, with 13 bases left between them. Germline V gene data show CDR1 as SEHNR and CDR2 as FQNEAQ (reference sequence). Full variable domain (remainder filled in from reference TRBV7-9 and TRBJ2-5): DTGVSQNPRHKITKRGQNVTFRCDPISEHNRLYWYRQTLGQGPEFLTYFQNEAQLEKSRLLSDRFSAERPKGSFSTLEIQRTEQGDSAMYLCASSQQGGYQETQYFGPGTRLLVL.